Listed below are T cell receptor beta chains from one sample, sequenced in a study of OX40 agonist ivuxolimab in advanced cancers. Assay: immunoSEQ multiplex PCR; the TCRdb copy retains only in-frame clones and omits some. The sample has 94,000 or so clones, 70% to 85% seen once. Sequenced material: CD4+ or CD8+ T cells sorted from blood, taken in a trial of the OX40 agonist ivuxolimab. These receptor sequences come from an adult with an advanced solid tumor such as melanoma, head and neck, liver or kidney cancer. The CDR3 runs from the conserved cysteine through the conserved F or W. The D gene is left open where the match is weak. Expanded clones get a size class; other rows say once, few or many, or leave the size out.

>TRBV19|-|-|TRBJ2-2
CATRETGELFF
TGTGCCACCCGGGAGACCGGGGAGCTGTTTTTT
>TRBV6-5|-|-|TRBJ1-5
CASSRPGSNQPQHF
TGTGCCAGCAGCCGTCCTGGAAGCAATCAGCCCCAGCATTTT
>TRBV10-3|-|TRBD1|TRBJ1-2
CAISSIRDRGEYGYTF
TGTGCCATCAGCTCTATCCGGGACAGGGGAGAATATGGCTACACCTTC
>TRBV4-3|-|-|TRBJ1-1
CASSQETVSRFTRDTEAFF
TGCGCCAGCAGCCAAGAAACTGTTTCGCGCTTTACGCGGGATACTGAAGCTTTCTTT
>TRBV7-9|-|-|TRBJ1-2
CASSSREGIYGYTF
TGTGCCAGCAGCTCCCGTGAGGGGATCTATGGCTACACCTTC
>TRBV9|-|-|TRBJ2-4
CASSVGRGGIQYF
TGTGCCAGCAGCGTTGGTAGGGGAGGCATTCAGTACTTC
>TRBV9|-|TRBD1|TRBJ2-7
CASSVGLGQGSYEQYF
TGTGCCAGCAGCGTAGGACTTGGACAGGGGTCCTACGAGCAGTACTTC
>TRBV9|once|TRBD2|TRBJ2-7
CASSAGTSGRLGEQYF
TGTGCCAGCAGCGCCGGGACTAGCGGGAGGCTGGGCGAGCAGTACTTC
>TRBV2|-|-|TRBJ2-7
CASSARQISYEQYF
TGTGCCAGCAGTGCCCGGCAAATCTCCTACGAGCAGTACTTC
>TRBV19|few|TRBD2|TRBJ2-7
CASSIASGQLGEQYF
TGTGCCAGTAGTATAGCTAGCGGCCAGCTTGGCGAGCAGTACTTC
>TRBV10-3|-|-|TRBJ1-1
CAISESAPARGFF
TGTGCCATCAGTGAGTCAGCCCCGGCACGTGGTTTCTTT
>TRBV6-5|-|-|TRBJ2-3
CASSYSGTDTQYF
TGTGCCAGCAGTTACTCCGGAACAGATACGCAGTATTTT
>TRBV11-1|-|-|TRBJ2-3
CASSLGVVTSGDTQYF
TGTGCCAGCAGCTTAGGGGTGGTGACTAGTGGAGATACGCAGTATTTT